This T cell receptor (beta chain) emerged from a study of cytomegalovirus exposure and HLA in healthy donors (dated by TCRdb to 2016 to 2017). Context from the whole study: According to an earlier analysis of 587 of the donors, some 180 million T cells yielded 90 million to 140 million unique TCR beta sequences and around 300 Gb of sequence data. Every repertoire in the discovery cohort had been generated on one and the same sequencing platform. The genetic ancestry cluster associated with self-reported Caucasian donors included 81% of the roughly 390 genotyped donors. The study was designed to test whether signatures of past pathogen exposure could be identified by cataloging public T cell receptors. The study combined high-throughput TCR immunosequencing, statistical association of individual TCRs with disease status, and machine learning to predict cytomegalovirus infection status. Alongside the repertoire data, information on donor age, sex, ethnicity and CMV serostatus was compiled. Typing coverage varied by locus: about 629-630 donors for A, B, C, DRB1 and DQB1; approximately 500 for DQA1; more than 600 for DPA1; roughly 450 for DPB1. Along with the roughly 700-subject first cohort, a separate validation cohort of over a hundred different subjects was used. The later analysis used no new phenotypic data to find candidate immune exposures, relying instead on TCR beta sequences and their occurrence across donors. The study used immunosequencing to profile the T cell repertoires of 666 subjects and linked those repertoires to cytomegalovirus serostatus. In a later genetic analysis, genome-wide SNP genotypes for about 65% of the roughly 700 donors were used, and that subset was treated as a discovery cohort. On average, 235,054 unique TCR beta nucleotide sequences were sequenced per donor among roughly 430 genotyped donors of the cohort, with 15% to 20% of those sequences being non-productive. In an earlier analysis of over 550 of the donors, high-throughput TCR beta sequencing was used to judge whether each TCR beta V gene segment behaved as functional or pseudogenic. About 310 gigabases of sequencing data and 78 million or so unique TCR sequences were included in an early release covering around 650 HLA-typed donors. HLA typing included class I and class II loci at four-digit resolution. To study patterns of TCR occurrence, a later analysis re-analyzed previously published TCR beta repertoires from 700 or so donors and added high-resolution HLA genotyping. About five DR-DQ haplotypes were handled as single units for association and clustering because linkage in the cohort was strong. Here is what the overall study found, with its caveats: Assigning TCR associations to individual alleles was difficult when HLA alleles, especially DR and DQ, strongly co-occurred. Most TCR sequences were seen in very few donors, while some public TCRs were found in many individuals. In a later analysis, TCR association rates were found to vary across HLA loci, with the most associated TCRs seen for DRB1 alleles and the fewest for HLA-C alleles. A later analysis found that most CMV-associated TCR beta chains appeared HLA-restricted, with HLA associations seemingly driven largely by CMV exposure. Because some donors lacked HLA typing at each locus, the association tests relied only on the typed subset. Cytomegalovirus status was reported to be diagnosed by the classifier with high specificity and sensitivity in both the original and validation cohorts. A group of highly shared sequence variants was considered likely to be a technical artifact of the sequencing pipeline. According to a later genetic analysis, donors in an Asian-associated ancestry cluster had fewer N-insertions in productive TCRs than the approximately 650-donor mean. For the cohort, immune exposure information was limited to CMV serostatus. In an earlier analysis of some 640 of the donors, most TCR beta V segments were observed in productive rearrangements about 87% or about 30% of the time, broadly matching IMGT annotations. The cohort was sequenced for TCR beta chains only, and without alpha or paired-chain data the features that could be detected were limited. A later genetic analysis associated a missense DCLRE1C variant with V-gene and J-gene trimming of TCR beta chains, and an independent cohort replicated the association. Sequencing depth was assumed to be roughly uniform across donors in the presence/absence analyses, though that assumption may not hold. According to a later analysis, parvovirus B19, influenza, CMV and Epstein-Barr virus appeared linked to several top co-occurrence clusters. Compared with equally common non-associated chains, HLA-associated TCR beta chains in a later analysis were more clonally expanded and had lower generation probabilities. The 87-base-pair reads could not distinguish some IMGT-functional V segments, including TRBV6-2 and TRBV6-3, so those segments were excluded. In a later analysis, 16,951 TCR beta sequences were associated with specific HLA alleles at a false discovery rate of 0.05. In the study, 150 to 200 TCR beta chains were listed as associated with cytomegalovirus. Linkage disequilibrium might explain the correlated functional status among segregating V segments, but an unknown experimental factor could not be ruled out. According to the authors, the approach could potentially be generalized to other disease states and immunological phenotypes. A few of the identified cytomegalovirus-associated TCR beta chains were confirmed in vitro to be specific for cytomegalovirus antigens. The earlier analysis of nearly 600 of the donors excluded some 15 rarely observed V segments, including chromosome 9 orphons, because counts were too low. A further reported finding was that TCR beta sequences accurately predicted the HLA-A and HLA-B alleles for most subjects in the first cohort.

The library was obtained by the immunoSEQ multiplex PCR assay. For the multiplex PCR, a mixture combining 60 forward primers for TCR Vbeta segments and 13 reverse primers for TCR Jbeta segments was used. Amplification of the CDR3 region of rearranged TCR beta genes was performed with a multiplex PCR assay on genomic DNA. The amplified TCR beta libraries were sequenced on the Illumina HiSeq System as 87-base-pair reads. The published analysis was carried out like this. A later analysis counted about 80 million unique TCR beta chains across the 600 to 850 repertoires, and around 9.9 million of these chains were shared by at least two donors. Raw reads were error-corrected and collapsed into unique sequences by a nearest-neighbor algorithm in which closely related sequences were merged to remove PCR and sequencing errors. CDR3 sequences were aligned to IMGT reference sequences to assign V, D and J gene segments. For a sequence to be retained, at least a six-nucleotide match to both a V gene segment and a J gene segment was required. Rearrangements were classified as productive when the CDR3 lacked stop codons and remained in frame with V and J, and all other rearrangements were classified as non-productive. CDR3 was defined by IMGT convention, running from the second conserved V-encoded cysteine to the conserved J-encoded phenylalanine. The earlier analysis of about 570 of the donors excluded any sequence lacking an unambiguous match to a single V gene segment. In an earlier analysis of some 590 of the donors, a V segment was called functional when productive rearrangements were above 56.7%, and segregating when the standard deviation between donors exceeded 5%. A statistical classification framework was built to diagnose cytomegalovirus status from the catalog of TCR beta chain sequences. A later analysis assigned V and J genes by comparing TCR nucleotide sequences with IMGT/GENE-DB human TR gene sequences. Using the TCRdist pipeline, a later analysis assigned CDR3 sequences along with most-parsimonious VDJ recombination scenarios. In a later analysis, each TCR beta chain was defined by its CDR3 amino acid sequence together with its V-gene family, and reads lacking a unique V-gene family were excluded. A later analysis removed over 500 highly shared, low-generation-probability nucleotide sequences to deal with suspected cross-contamination and a sequencing artifact. In a later analysis, a clonal expansion index was calculated for each public chain from normalized within-repertoire ranks of inferred template counts. A later analysis computed generation probabilities with a VDJ recombination model fitted to out-of-frame rearrangements, and checked the results against IGoR. In a later analysis, TCR-TCR, TCR-HLA and TCR-CMV co-occurrence was scored with hypergeometric tests, and a repertoire-size bias correction was applied to TCR pairs. False discovery rates were estimated in a later analysis by permuting HLA or CMV assignments 20 times. In a later analysis, co-occurring TCRs were grouped using DBSCAN, with TCRdist sequence similarity added in when clustering inside HLA-allele-positive subsets. Co-occurrence clustering excluded repertoires with fewer than 30,000 or more than 120,000 public chains, plus five with anomalous nucleotide sharing. TCRdb stores this immuneACCESS table with in-frame sequences only. Part of the clones is absent; in the studies checked, under half of the shortfall reflects unresolved V genes, and no reason is known for the rest. That table furnishes V, J and clone size, whereas the DNA furnished D and trimming. The sample data list 110,000 or so clones, and around 82% of these were observed just once. Of the sample, 5.4% is held by the ten largest clones.

Ends trimmed: V by 3 bases, J by 1 base; bases unmatched to a gene: 7. The CDR3 goes from the cysteine to the phenylalanine over 17 residues. The only DNA kept is the CDR3, 51 bases in frame from the first base. The CDR1 and CDR2 encoded by the germline V gene are ENHRY and SYGVKD. About this clone itself: Its binding antigen is unknown. It has no much larger one-base neighbor in the sample; base qualities were not kept.

The cohort was made up of 650 to 700 healthy bone marrow donors. All cohort members were sampled while nominally healthy, although unrecorded immune exposures were likely present. The donor was CMV seropositive and was included in the group of some 290 seropositive cohort members. A peripheral blood sample was collected from each donor, and TCR beta sequencing was performed on peripheral blood mononuclear cells. The Qiagen DNeasy Blood Extraction Kit was used to extract genomic DNA from the blood cell samples. Recombination connected TRBV10-3 to TRBJ2-1; 9 junctional bases match TRBD2. The clonotype comes from a woman aged 30 to 39 in good health and CMV-seropositive. The sequenced sample consisted of PBMCs. The CDR3 corresponds to CAISESGREGSYNEQFF. The nucleotides are TGTGCCATCAGTGAATCGGGGCGGGAGGGGTCCTACAATGAGCAGTTCTTC.